The rows below give T cell receptor beta chains drawn from one sample of a study of early T cells in non-severe SARS-CoV-2 infection. TCRdb re-called the 5' RACE reads with MiXCR, one entry per CDR3 protein. The data show about 36,000 distinct CDR3 sequences, around 7% seen once. The material sequenced was whole blood, taken at baseline. Receptor source: an adult who was a healthcare worker with PCR-confirmed SARS-CoV-2 infection or an uninfected control (not recorded which). Each CDR3 is given with its conserved first and last residue. A D gene is named only where the DNA matches it firmly. Not every row has a clone size; where given, it reads once, few, many or a size class.

size,V,D,J,DNA,CDR3
many,TRBV5-1,.,TRBJ2-7,TGCGCCAGCAGCTTGGGACAGGAATCGGCGCAGTACTTC,CASSLGQESAQYF
many,TRBV10-3,.,TRBJ2-5,TGTGCCATCAGTGATTTTGGGGTCCAAGAGACCCAGTACTTC,CAISDFGVQETQYF
.,TRBV19,.,TRBJ2-1,TGTGCCAGTACCCGCGGCGGAGCCTCCTACAATGAGCAGTTCTTC,CASTRGGASYNEQFF
many,TRBV2,TRBD1,TRBJ2-5,TGTGCCAGCAGGGACCCTGGACAGGGTCTCGTGGAGACCCAGTACTTC,CASRDPGQGLVETQYF
many,TRBV28,.,TRBJ1-5,TGTGCCAGTACTCCCGGAGGGGGGGCGGCTCAGCCCCAGCATTTT,CASTPGGGAAQPQHF
many,TRBV5-1,TRBD1,TRBJ2-7,TGCGCCAGCAGCAGGGGGACAGACTACGAGCAGTACTTC,CASSRGTDYEQYF
.,TRBV5-1,TRBD2,TRBJ2-1,TGCGCCAGCAGCGCGATTTCCGGGACTAGCGGGACTGAGCAGTTCTTC,CASSAISGTSGTEQFF
many,TRBV29-1,.,TRBJ1-6,TGCAGCGTTGGGCAGGACACCAATTCACCCCTCCACTTT,CSVGQDTNSPLHF
few,TRBV24-1,.,TRBJ2-3,TGTGCCACCAGGAAGCGGGCGCCCACAGATACGCAGTATTTT,CATRKRAPTDTQYF
few,TRBV30,.,TRBJ1-5,TGTGCCTATACGACAGGAACTAGCAATCAGCCCCAGCATTTT,CAYTTGTSNQPQHF
once,TRBV2,.,TRBJ2-7,TGTGCCATAAACAGGGAGACCTACGAGCAGTACTTC,CAINRETYEQYF
many,TRBV7-6,TRBD2,TRBJ2-1,TGTGCCAGCAGGCGTACCGGGACTAGCGGGAGCTGGTTCTTC,CASRRTGTSGSWFF
many,TRBV28,.,TRBJ1-2,TGTGCCAGCAGTTTATCATCTTGGGGGGCGGAGGGCTACACCTTC,CASSLSSWGAEGYTF
.,TRBV11-3,.,TRBJ2-7,TGTGCCAGCAGCGCTATTGGAGGCGGCGAGCAGTACTTC,CASSAIGGGEQYF
few,TRBV20-1,.,TRBJ2-7,TGCAGTGCTAGAGCCAGGGGCTACGAGGAGCAGTACTTC,CSARARGYEEQYF
many,TRBV6-5,.,TRBJ2-5,TGTGCCAGCAGCGTTGACGGCCAAGAGACCCAGTACTTC,CASSVDGQETQYF
.,TRBV25-1,.,TRBJ2-3,TGTGCCAGCAGTGAACCCGGGGACACAGATACGCAGTATTTT,CASSEPGDTDTQYF
.,TRBV6-1,.,TRBJ2-6,TGTGCCAGCAGTGTTGTAGGCTCTGGGGCCAACGTCCTGACTTTC,CASSVVGSGANVLTF
.,TRBV28,TRBD1,TRBJ2-5,TGTGCCAGCAGTTTGAACAGGGGGCCCGAGACCCAGTACTTC,CASSLNRGPETQYF
few,TRBV20-1,TRBD2,TRBJ2-4,TGCAGTGCTAGGCGGCCTAGCGGAGCCCAAAACATTCAGTACTTC,CSARRPSGAQNIQYF
many,TRBV12-5,.,TRBJ2-1,TGTGCTAGTGGTTTGGGGTATCCCAATTCGGATGAGCAGTTCTTC,CASGLGYPNSDEQFF
.,TRBV20-1,.,TRBJ1-6,TGCAGTGCTAGAGGAGGCAGCTCTAATTCACCCCTCCACTTT,CSARGGSSNSPLHF
few,TRBV6-5,TRBD1,TRBJ1-5,TGTGCCAGCAGCAGACAGGGGGGGCAGCCCCAGCATTTT,CASSRQGGQPQHF
many,TRBV6-1,.,TRBJ1-1,TGTGCCAGCAGTGATACGGAGCACACTGAAGCTTTCTTT,CASSDTEHTEAFF
.,TRBV15,.,TRBJ2-1,TGTGCCACCAGCAGAGATATTTTCCGTTCGCCAGTCGGCAATGAGCAGTTCTTC,CATSRDIFRSPVGNEQFF
few,TRBV28,.,TRBJ2-6,TGTGCCAGCAACTTTTTTGGGGGAACCGGGGCCAACGTCCTGACTTTC,CASNFFGGTGANVLTF
many,TRBV30,.,TRBJ1-2,TGTGCCTGGAGTCACGACAGGAGGGGCTACACCTTC,CAWSHDRRGYTF
few,TRBV30,TRBD1,TRBJ1-1,TGTGCCTGGAGTGTTGGGGGGACAGGGGCGAACACTGAAGCTTTCTTT,CAWSVGGTGANTEAFF